This TCR beta chain was captured by sequencing in a study of monozygotic twins with inflammatory bowel disease. UMIs with a 6-nucleotide sample barcode were added by template switching. After re-calling the 5' RACE reads, TCRdb lists one entry per CDR3 protein, DNA absent. The ten most abundant clones cover 6.5% to 9% of a sample with roughly 90,000 distinct CDR3 sequences. The germline V gene encodes CDR1 KGHSH and CDR2 LQKENI. CDR3 length equals 15 residues. The chain is built from TRBV18 and TRBJ2-4; the TCRdb D gene call, TRBD2, has no DNA to confirm it. The receptor comes from a human donor with ulcerative colitis or Crohn's disease, or a healthy co-twin of an affected twin (not recorded which). The sample taken for sequencing was blood. CDR3 protein: CASSPPRGGRNMQYF.